What follows is one T cell receptor beta chain and its context. The data stem from a study of blood T cell repertoires in COVID-19. The CDR3 is made up of 15 amino acids. With V trimmed by 2 bases and J by 5 bases, 8 bases remained unmatched. The germline CDR1 and CDR2 sequences are SGDLS and YYNGEE. Clones were sequenced by immunoSEQ multiplex PCR, and TCRdb holds only the in-frame ones, with some missing. The sample lists more than 200,000 clones, under 90% seen once, with around 10% in the top ten. The V call is TRBV9, the J call TRBJ2-5, with TRBD1 matching 8 bases. The sequence was obtained from a man aged 45-65 years with COVID-19, enrolled during active disease. Specimen: peripheral blood. CDR3 sequence: CASSVQAGGRETQYF. The CDR3 region has the DNA TGTGCCAGCAGCGTTCAGGCAGGGGGCAGGGAGACCCAGTACTTC.